This section outlines one T cell receptor (beta chain) sequence together with its context. What it binds is unknown. V dropped 3 bases and J dropped 0 bases, with 5 bases sitting between them. CDR3 length: 14 residues. Germline-derived CDR1 and CDR2 are LNHDA and SQIVND (reference sequence). This entry belongs to a study of memory CD4+ T cells and cytomegalovirus serostatus. General study findings and limits: Repertoires predicted CMV serostatus with median bootstrapped AUC of about 0.95.

Single viable CD3+CD4+CD8-CD45RO+ cells were sorted as the memory CD4+ T cells. Libraries were prepared by immunoSEQ multiplex PCR; TCRdb keeps only in-frame clonotypes and omits some of them. Of around 25,000 clones listed, about three quarters are singletons. The sequencing input was memory CD4+ T cells from blood. The TCR comes from an adult in good health and CMV-seronegative. V and J are TRBV19 and TRBJ2-2; unclear D gene. The CDR3 sequence is CASSISANTGELFF. The CDR3 coding sequence is TGTGCCAGTAGTATTAGTGCGAACACCGGGGAGCTGTTTTTT.